This T cell receptor (beta chain) was recovered during a study of blood T cell repertoires in COVID-19. Study summary: Whether acute or convalescent, the COVID-19 samples came from the United States, Italy and Spain. The cDNA or gDNA used as material had been derived from T cells, B-cell-depleted T cells, or PBMCs.

Per the study methods: Estimates of nucleated cell counts were drawn from the amplification of reference gene primers. Sequenced by immunoSEQ multiplex PCR; TCRdb stores in-frame clones only, minus some. The DNA gave D and trimming, while V, J and clone size come from that table. The table records about 170,000 clones, approximately 91% of them present only once. Seattle participants joined during active infection and were tracked over time. Per the germline V gene, CDR1 is SGHRS and CDR2 is YFSETQ. Trimming removed 7 bases from V and 7 bases from J, with 17 bases in between. The CDR3 sequence is 14 residues long.

Material for sequencing was peripheral blood. The receptor's source is a man younger than 30 with COVID-19, enrolled during active disease. This chain uses TRBV5-1 with TRBJ2-2; possibly TRBD2 for D (6 bases). CDR3 bases: TGCGCCAGCTTGCGGGATACTAAAAACGGGGAGCTGTTTTTT. Its protein product is CASLRDTKNGELFF.